This TCR beta chain was sequenced during a study of OX40 agonist ivuxolimab in advanced cancers. Measured with immunoSEQ multiplex PCR; TCRdb has only the in-frame clones, and not every one. This sample yields tens of thousands of clones, of which about 90% are seen a single time; around 1.6% belongs to the top ten. The clonotype was recovered from an adult with an advanced solid tumor such as melanoma, head and neck, liver or kidney cancer. Specimen: CD4+ or CD8+ T cells sorted from blood, collected in a trial of the OX40 agonist ivuxolimab.

DNA for the CDR3: TGTGCCAGCAGCACACATAGCGGACCAAACACCGGGGAGCTGTTTTTT. Translation: CASSTHSGPNTGELFF. The genes are TRBV7-3 and TRBJ2-2, with a weak D call TRBD2 (6 bases). V was trimmed by 5 bases and J by 2 bases, leaving 15 bases between them. This CDR3 comprises 16 residues. Germline-derived CDR1 and CDR2 are SGHTA and FQGTGA. Combining the CDR3 with reference TRBV7-3 and TRBJ2-2 gives the whole variable domain GAGVSQTPSNKVTEKGKYVELRCDPISGHTALYWYRQSLGQGPEFLIYFQGTGAADDSGLPNDRFFAVRPEGSVSTLKIQRTERGDSAVYLCASSTHSGPNTGELFFGEGSRLTVL.